The clone carrying this TCR beta chain was recorded once. Its antigen remains unidentified. The germline V gene encodes CDR1 MNHEY and CDR2 SVGEGT. The V gene end was trimmed by 0 bases and the J gene end by 2 bases; junction bases not matched to a gene: 0. The length of the CDR3 is 14 residues. The data derive from a study of T cell responses to AZD1222 COVID-19 vaccine. Overall study findings and caveats: Compared with day 0, the breadth and depth of the Spike-specific TCR repertoire rose significantly after two doses of AZD1222. Baseline antibody screening turned up just a handful of seropositive AZD1222 recipients. CD4 TCRs associated with vaccination spanned spike, dominating at 160-218 and 743-854.

Libraries were prepared by immunoSEQ multiplex PCR; TCRdb keeps only in-frame clonotypes and omits some of them. The table has some 120,000 clones, 70% to 90% seen once; the top ten hold roughly 4.3%. The material was peripheral blood, obtained on day 0 of MenACWY control vaccination. The rearrangement links TRBV6-2 or TRBV6-3 to TRBJ2-7; TRBD1 matches at 8 bases. The sequence was obtained from an adult in good health. The CDR3: CASSYSDRAYEQYF. CDR3 DNA: TGTGCCAGCAGTTACTCGGACAGGGCCTACGAGCAGTACTTC.